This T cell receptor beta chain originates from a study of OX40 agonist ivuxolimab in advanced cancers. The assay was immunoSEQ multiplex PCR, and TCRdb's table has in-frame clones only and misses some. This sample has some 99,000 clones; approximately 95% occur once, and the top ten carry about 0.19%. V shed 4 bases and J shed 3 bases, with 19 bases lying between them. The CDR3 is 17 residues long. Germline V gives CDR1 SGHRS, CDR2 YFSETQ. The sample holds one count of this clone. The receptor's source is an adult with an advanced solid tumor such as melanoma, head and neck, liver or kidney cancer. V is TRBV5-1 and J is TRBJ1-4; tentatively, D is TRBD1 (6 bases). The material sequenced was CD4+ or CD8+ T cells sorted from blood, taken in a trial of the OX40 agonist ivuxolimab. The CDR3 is CASSRDSWTAANEKLFF. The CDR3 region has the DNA TGCGCCAGCAGCCGGGATAGCTGGACAGCTGCTAATGAAAAACTGTTTTTT.